This T cell receptor beta chain comes out of a study of cytomegalovirus exposure and HLA in healthy donors. Study-wide results and limits: Subsequent analysis showed first-cohort TCR clusters tending to co-occur in some 110 validation repertoires.

Only in-frame clones appear in the TCRdb table, and some are missing; sequencing was by immunoSEQ multiplex PCR. The table records over 150,000 clones, approximately 96% of them present only once. Losses at the gene ends were 4 bases for V and 0 bases for J; bases not matched to a gene: 12. CDR1 is SGHNT, CDR2 YYREEE, per germline (reference sequence). The CDR3 is made up of 19 amino acids. In the case of this clone: The antigen is undetermined.

Input material: PBMCs. The chain joins TRBV5-4 to TRBJ2-3, with 12 bases that match TRBD2. This clonotype originated in a woman in her late teens or twenties in good health and CMV-seronegative. The CDR3 DNA sequence: TGTGCCAGCAGCCCAACCGGGACTAGCGGGCTTTCTAGCACAGATACGCAGTATTTT. Translated: CASSPTGTSGLSSTDTQYF.